What follows are 18 T cell receptor beta chains derived from one specimen sequenced in a study of T cell responses to AZD1222 COVID-19 vaccine. Generated by immunoSEQ multiplex PCR, the TCRdb table keeps only in-frame clones and is missing some. The sample consists of about 140,000 clones, over 65% of them appearing once. Specimen: peripheral blood, collected on day 0 of AZD1222 vaccination. These receptor sequences come from an adult in good health.

This clone was seen a few times. This rearrangement joins TRBV4-2 to TRBJ2-2; D is undetermined. This CDR3 is 17 amino acids long. Germline V CDR1 and CDR2: LGHNA, YNFKEQ. The V gene lost 4 bases and the J gene lost 5 bases, with 20 bases spanning the gap. CDR3: CASSPSSIQPSTGELFF. The CDR3 DNA reads TGTGCCAGCAGCCCAAGCTCGATACAGCCTTCAACCGGGGAGCTGTTTTTT.

The chain employs TRBV19 and TRBJ2-1; 11 bases are a match to TRBD2. Germline trimming cut 4 bases from V and 1 base from J; bases unmatched to any gene: 9. The CDR3 loop spans 18 amino acids. Looked up from germline, CDR1 is LNHDA and CDR2 is SQIVND (reference sequence). The CDR3 sequence is CASSSSGGGFISYNEQFF. CDR3 sequence (DNA): TGTGCCAGTAGTAGTAGCGGGGGGGGCTTCATTTCCTACAATGAGCAGTTCTTC.

The chain has TRBV5-4 and TRBJ1-4; D possibly corresponds to TRBD1 (6 bases). V was shortened by 3 bases and J by 8 bases, with 11 bases between the two germline ends. CDR3 length: 13 residues. From germline, CDR1 is SGHNT and CDR2 YYREEE (reference sequence). The CDR3 coding sequence is TGTGCCAGCAGCTGGGGCAGGGGCGAAAAACTGTTTTTT. Its translation: CASSWGRGEKLFF. Full variable domain (outside the CDR3, taken from reference TRBV5-4 and TRBJ1-4): ETGVTQSPTHLIKTRGQQVTLRCSSQSGHNTVSWYQQALGQGPQFIFQYYREEENGRGNFPPRFSGLQFPNYSSELNVNALELDDSALYLCASSWGRGEKLFFGSGTQLSVL.

The rearrangement joins TRBV7-3 to TRBJ2-1; 15 bases line up with TRBD2. The germline CDR1 and CDR2 sequences are SGHTA and FQGTGA. V trimming: 2 bases; J trimming: 4 bases; junction bases outside the gene matches: 6. The CDR3 loop spans 18 amino acids. The CDR3: CASSLLGTSGGKYNEQFF. DNA for the CDR3: TGTGCCAGCAGCTTATTGGGGACTAGCGGGGGGAAATACAATGAGCAGTTCTTC. The variable domain in full, with the rest retrieved from reference TRBV7-3 and TRBJ2-1, is GAGVSQTPSNKVTEKGKYVELRCDPISGHTALYWYRQSLGQGPEFLIYFQGTGAADDSGLPNDRFFAVRPEGSVSTLKIQRTERGDSAVYLCASSLLGTSGGKYNEQFFGPGTRLTVL.

This chain connects TRBV5-1 to TRBJ2-1; D may be TRBD1 (5 bases). V lost 5 bases and J lost 9, with 9 bases in between. Per the germline V gene, CDR1 is SGHRS and CDR2 is YFSETQ. CDR3 length equals 11 residues. In nucleotides, the CDR3 is TGCGCCAGCAGTGACAGCCTTGAGCAGTTCTTC. Encoded protein: CASSDSLEQFF.

The chain links TRBV4-1 to TRBJ1-3; tentative D call: TRBD1 (6 bases). Trimming took off 1 base at V and 7 bases at J, with 14 bases between the two ends. Germline V gene sequence: CDR1 MGHRA, CDR2 YSYEKL. The length of the CDR3 is 15 residues. CDR3 amino acids: CASSQGIQGLNTIYF. DNA of the CDR3: TGCGCCAGCAGCCAAGGCATTCAGGGGTTGAACACCATATATTTT.

The rearrangement joins TRBV15 to TRBJ2-5; D possibly corresponds to TRBD1 (5 bases). Trimming shortened V by 2 bases and J by 4 bases, and 23 bases separated the two germline ends. The CDR3 has 18 amino acids. Germline V lookup: CDR1 LNHNV, CDR2 YYDKDF (reference sequence). Here the CDR3 reads CATSRPSGMKGVGETQYF. The CDR3 nucleotides read TGTGCCACCAGCAGACCCTCAGGGATGAAGGGCGTAGGAGAGACCCAGTACTTC.

This sequence joins TRBV14 and TRBJ2-5, with 7 bases that match TRBD2. Trimming took 1 base from V and 4 from J; bases not matched to a gene: 12. Per the germline V gene, CDR1 is SGHDN and CDR2 is FVKESK. The CDR3 is 17 residues long. Here the CDR3 reads CASSQGLLADYRETQYF. The CDR3 DNA reads TGTGCCAGCAGCCAAGGCTTGCTAGCGGACTACCGAGAGACCCAGTACTTC.

V usage is TRBV5-1 and J usage is TRBJ1-1; no firm D call. With 4 bases removed from V and 2 bases from J, the gap between germline ends came to 12 bases. This CDR3 has 14 amino acids. Germline values: CDR1 SGHRS, CDR2 YFSETQ. CDR3: CASSPYPGNTEAFF. The DNA for the CDR3 is TGCGCCAGCAGCCCTTACCCGGGTAACACTGAAGCTTTCTTT.

The chain combines TRBV6-5 with TRBJ1-2; the match to TRBD1 covers 7 bases. This CDR3 is built from 13 residues. The germline V gene has CDR1 MNHEY and CDR2 SVGAGI. V lost 6 bases to trimming and J lost 8 bases; unmatched junction nucleotides: 9. CDR3 nucleotide sequence: TGTGCCAGCAGACCTGACAGGGTCCGGGGCTACACCTTC. This encodes CASRPDRVRGYTF.

The genes are TRBV30 and TRBJ1-1; 7 positions agree with TRBD1. Per the germline V gene, CDR1 is GTSNPN and CDR2 is SVGIG (reference sequence). This CDR3 comprises 15 residues. Germline trimming cut 4 bases from V and 3 bases from J; bases unmatched to any gene: 11. The CDR3: CAWKLDRAVHTEAFF. In DNA form, the CDR3 reads TGTGCCTGGAAATTAGACAGGGCAGTCCACACTGAAGCTTTCTTT.

This clone was observed a few times. The chain joins TRBV2 to TRBJ1-6; 9 bases map to TRBD1. Germline V gene sequence: CDR1 SNHLY, CDR2 FYNNEI. V dropped 5 bases and J dropped 6; count of bases not matched to a gene: 11. The CDR3 consists of 17 residues. CDR3 sequence (DNA): TGTGCCAGCAGTCGGATCCAACTACAGGGGGCTAATTCACCCCTCCACTTT. The encoded protein is CASSRIQLQGANSPLHF.

The chain joins TRBV6-5 to TRBJ1-4; maybe TRBD1 (5 bases). The CDR3 is made up of 14 amino acids. V lost 5 bases to trimming and J lost 7 bases, with 14 bases between them. Looked up from germline, CDR1 is MNHEY and CDR2 is SVGAGI. The CDR3 spells CASSPRQGTEKLFF. In nucleotides, the CDR3 is TGTGCCAGCAGTCCTCGGCAGGGTACTGAAAAACTGTTTTTT.

V usage is TRBV7-9 and J usage is TRBJ1-1; a possible D gene is TRBD1 (5 bases). Germline CDR1 SEHNR, CDR2 FQNEAQ (reference sequence). V lost 6 bases and J 6 bases, leaving 20 bases between the germline ends. The CDR3 covers 15 residues. Here the CDR3 DNA reads TGTGCCAGCAGACCAAAAGACCGCCTGGGGGCTGAAGCTTTCTTT. Encoded protein: CASRPKDRLGAEAFF.

This clone occurred once. This chain connects TRBV5-5 to TRBJ1-2, with 11 positions matching TRBD1. The CDR3 runs to 17 residues. Germline V CDR1 and CDR2: SGHKS, YYEKEE (reference sequence). V shed 4 bases and J 4 bases; nucleotides not matched to a gene: 12. The CDR3 protein is CASSPGQGANSGYGYTF. Here the CDR3 DNA reads TGTGCCAGCAGCCCAGGACAGGGGGCGAATTCTGGCTATGGCTACACCTTC.

This clone was picked up one time. The V call is TRBV28, the J call TRBJ1-1; TRBD1 matches 9 bases. The length of the CDR3 is 16 residues. V shed 2 bases and J 1 base; nucleotides not matched to a gene: 5. In germline, CDR1 is MDHEN, CDR2 SYDVKM. CDR3: CASSLIQGAGNTEAFF. CDR3 nucleotides: TGTGCCAGCAGTTTAATACAGGGGGCCGGGAACACTGAAGCTTTCTTT. Looking up the rest from reference TRBV28 and TRBJ1-1 gives the full variable domain: DVKVTQSSRYLVKRTGEKVFLECVQDMDHENMFWYRQDPGLGLRLIYFSYDVKMKEKGDIPEGYSVSREKKERFSLILESASTNQTSMYLCASSLIQGAGNTEAFFGQGTRLTVV.

This rearrangement joins TRBV28 to TRBJ1-4; 9 bases line up with TRBD1. J was trimmed by 3 bases and V by 2 bases; bases with no gene match: 4. The CDR3 is 16 residues long. In germline, CDR1 is MDHEN, CDR2 SYDVKM. CDR3 sequence reads: CASSLPDRGSNEKLFF. DNA of the CDR3: TGTGCCAGCAGTTTACCGGACAGGGGTTCTAATGAAAAACTGTTTTTT.

A note on this clone: The sample carries other DNA sequences with the same CDR3. The gene calls are TRBV3-1 (or the pseudogene TRBV3-2) and TRBJ1-6; D not resolved. V was shortened by 1 base and J by 9 bases, with 7 bases between the two germline ends. The CDR3 loop spans 13 amino acids. Per germline, CDR1 LGHDT and CDR2 YNNKEL (reference sequence). The CDR3 bases are TGTGCCAGCAGCCAAGGACGGAGTTCACCCCTCCACTTT. This codes for CASSQGRSSPLHF.